This T cell receptor (beta chain) stems from a study of long-term antiretroviral therapy in people with HIV (dated 2022 in TCRdb). Background for the entire study: Collection of the earliest samples took place about a decade ahead of the 2015 WHO recommendation for immediate ART, at a time when ART was typically delayed until CD4 counts fell. From 30 to 35 adults with confirmed HIV infection, the cohort provided approximately 190 cryopreserved PBMC samples, gathered serially across a mean of around six years (range 1-12). No cross-contamination during QIAcube processing was seen in test extractions of a monoclonal T-cell line run alongside a few dozen polyclonal samples. Among the 25 to 35 participants with HIV, approximately 10 were female. Whether ART initiation and durable HIV suppression were associated with changes in peripheral blood TRB repertoire composition and diversity was tested in a retrospective serial study.

Trimming removed 0 bases from V and 4 bases from J; the gene matches leave 19 bases unexplained. According to the germline V gene, CDR1 reads LGHNA and CDR2 reads YSLEER. Measured from the cysteine to the phenylalanine, the CDR3 is 21 residues long. CDR3 DNA only is kept here, 63 bases in frame from base 1. Turning to this clone: Its antigen remains undetermined. One base away there is no much larger clone; base qualities are not given.

Beyond this particular receptor, the publication reports: Since PBMC availability was limited, sequencing covered only the TCR beta chain, with no alpha chain pairing. The samples were dated from about 2004 to 2018, and the ART regimens that were used may be less effective than current ART regimens. CDR3 length ranges in HIV repertoires were narrower than in controls, and network structure suggested an antigen-experienced repertoire with only a slight naive shift after ART. A significant increase in TRB diversity was found to be associated with ART initiation, although TRB diversity was observed to remain significantly below that of transplant donor controls even after long-term ART. Expanded TRB clones identified before ART initiation dominated the repertoire across all time points, though the dominance fluctuated and decreased in many PLHIV after ART. Because cell numbers in pre-ART samples were limited, unsorted PBMC were profiled instead of sorted CD4+ and CD8+ T cells. Inferences about post-ART repertoire changes were limited because no data were available on ART adherence, viral resistance or therapy changes.

The immunoSEQ hsTCRB v3.0 assay was used at survey level resolution to sequence the TRB variable region. TRB sequencing targeted a depth of about 40,000-55,000 T-cell genomes per sample. Pooled TRB libraries were sequenced on an Illumina MiSeq with a v3 150-cycle kit. The authors' analysis ran thus. Repertoire analysis was run in R within a reproducible Nextflow workflow that covered QC, data transformation and analysis. LymphoSeq2, an R package for AIRR-Seq data exploration, was used to implement custom analyses. After excluding a few samples that yielded fewer than 5000 total TRB sequences, 188 HIV repertoires remained for analysis. Among the 180 to 200 retained HIV repertoires, 59 were collected before ART initiation and around 130 were collected after ART initiation. Each repertoire was downsampled to 5000 TRB nucleotide sequences, and summary statistics were averaged across 100 downsampling iterations. The analysis kept only TRB sequences whose CDR3 regions were at least seven amino acids long. Diversity was assessed using a clonality score derived from Shannon entropy and using the Gini coefficient. In repertoire networks, the top 5000 CDR3 amino acid sequences were linked whenever an edit distance of one separated two sequences. For TRB CDR3 amino acid sequences, antigen specificity groups and MHC restriction were predicted with GLIPH2. CDR3 amino acid sequences were matched against VDJdb and McPAS-TCR to flag known CMV, EBV, HIV or tissue antigen associations. Pre-ART, post-ART and control groups were compared with Wilcoxon signed-rank tests and Holm-Bonferroni correction. As stored in TCRdb, this immuneACCESS dataset retains in-frame rearrangements with V and J assigned. A fraction of the clones does not appear; measured against another copy, unresolved V genes explain less than half of the discrepancy, and the remainder lacks a known reason. That table furnishes V, J and clone size, whereas the DNA furnished D and trimming. The sample table records around 21,000 clones; 75% to 90% of these occur just once. The biggest ten clones account for 4.3% of the sample.

Participants were included only if at least one PBMC sample before ART initiation and at least two post-ART samples were available. Treatment was received in the United States of America by all participants with HIV. Before DNA extraction, cryopreserved samples containing 1-10 million PBMC were thawed and washed. At the time of the earliest PBMC sample for each participant with HIV, ages ranged from roughly 23 to 60 years. Per participant, PBMC samples came from 1-4 timepoints prior to ART initiation and 2-8 timepoints following ART initiation, for a median of 7 samples. For every participant, serial HIV viral load, CD4+ T-cell count, ART history and demographic data were obtained. Genomic DNA was extracted from unsorted PBMC with a Qiagen kit on a QIAcube, with processing performed in batches of 12 samples.

The chain links TRBV4-3 with TRBJ1-4; 8 junctional bases match TRBD1. The clonotype was recovered from a man aged 25 to 40 with HIV. The sample was unsorted PBMCs, taken approximately 5.7 years after starting antiretroviral therapy. The CDR3 here reads CASSQEAPTGPGGRRNEKLFF. The DNA sequence follows: TGCGCCAGCAGCCAAGAGGCCCCGACCGGCCCAGGGGGCCGGCGTAATGAAAAACTGTTTTTT.